This T cell receptor beta chain came from a study of OX40 agonist ivuxolimab in advanced cancers. CDR3 length: 14 residues. CDR1 SGDLS and CDR2 YYNGEE come from the germline V gene. After removal of 0 bases from V and 8 bases from J, the junction contained 2 bases not matched to a gene. Clones were read by immunoSEQ multiplex PCR, and TCRdb kept only the in-frame ones, dropping some. Of approximately 82,000 clones listed, about 91% are singletons. The receptor was isolated from an adult with an advanced solid tumor such as melanoma, head and neck, liver or kidney cancer. The V gene is TRBV9, the J gene TRBJ2-5, with 12 bases that match TRBD2. Sequencing used CD4+ or CD8+ T cells sorted from blood, obtained in a trial of the OX40 agonist ivuxolimab. The CDR3 sequence: CASSVGTSGTTQYF. The CDR3, as DNA: TGTGCCAGCAGCGTAGGGACTAGCGGGACCACCCAGTACTTC.